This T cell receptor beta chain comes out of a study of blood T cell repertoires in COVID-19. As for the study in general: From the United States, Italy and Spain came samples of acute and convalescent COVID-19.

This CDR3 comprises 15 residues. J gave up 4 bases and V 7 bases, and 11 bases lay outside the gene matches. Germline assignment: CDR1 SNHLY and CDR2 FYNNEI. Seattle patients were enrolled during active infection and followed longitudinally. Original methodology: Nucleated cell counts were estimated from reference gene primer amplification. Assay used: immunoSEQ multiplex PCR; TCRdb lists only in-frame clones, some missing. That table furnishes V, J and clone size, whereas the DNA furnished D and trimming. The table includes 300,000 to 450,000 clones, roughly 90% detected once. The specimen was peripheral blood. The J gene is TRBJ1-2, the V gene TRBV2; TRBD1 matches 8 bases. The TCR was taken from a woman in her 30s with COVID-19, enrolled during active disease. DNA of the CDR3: TGTGCCAGCATGCCCCTCAGCGGGACAGGCTATGGCTACACCTTC. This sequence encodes CASMPLSGTGYGYTF.